Each of the 11 T cell receptor beta chains below was sequenced from the same sample in a study of T-cell memory formation after mild COVID-19. Via MiXCR, TCRdb re-called the 5' RACE reads, giving one row per CDR3 protein. The data show around 110,000 distinct CDR3 sequences, with about 15% seen just once and about 39% held by the top ten. The sequenced sample consisted of PBMCs or a T cell subset sorted from them (not recorded which). Receptors originate from a man aged 18 to 35 who had mild COVID-19 (a few samples of this study predate the infection). Cell type and time point are not known.

This clonotype was detected many times. This chain connects TRBV4-3 to TRBJ1-6, with D tentatively TRBD1 (5 bases). The CDR3 totals 15 residues. V lost 2 bases to trimming and J lost 10 bases, with 15 bases between them. The germline V gene has CDR1 LGHNA and CDR2 YSLEER. CDR3: CASSQRDGGRSPLHF. CDR3 bases: TGCGCCAGCAGCCAAAGGGATGGGGGTCGGTCACCCCTCCACTTT.

The chain employs TRBV5-5 and TRBJ1-1; D not resolved. Trimming stripped 0 bases from V and 7 bases from J, with 10 bases between. The CDR3 has 13 residues. Germline values: CDR1 SGHKS, CDR2 YYEKEE (reference sequence). The CDR3 protein is CASSLAAGSEAFF. The CDR3 bases are TGTGCCAGCAGCTTGGCCGCGGGGAGTGAAGCTTTCTTT.

The chain combines TRBV18 with TRBJ2-3, with D perhaps matching TRBD1 or TRBD2 (5 bases each). Per germline, CDR1 KGHSH and CDR2 LQKENI. With 2 bases removed from V and 2 bases from J, the gap between germline ends came to 14 bases. The CDR3 loop spans 16 amino acids. CDR3 DNA sequence: TGTGCCAGCTCACCAAGGGACGGATACACCACAGATACGCAGTATTTT. Translating gives CASSPRDGYTTDTQYF.

The genes are TRBV6-1 and TRBJ2-7, with D uncertain. In germline, CDR1 is MNHNS, CDR2 SASEGT. The CDR3 is 12 residues long. Trimming shortened V by 8 bases and J by 4 bases, and 12 bases separated the two germline ends. DNA for the CDR3: TGTGCCAGCCGATTAAAAGGGTACGAGCAGTACTTC. Protein: CASRLKGYEQYF.

The gene calls are TRBV20-1 and TRBJ2-1; TRBD1 might be the D (6 bases). In germline, CDR1 is DFQATT, CDR2 SNEGSKA (reference sequence). The V end was cut by 1 base, the J end by 8 bases, with 18 bases between. The CDR3 is 15 residues long. The chain's CDR3 is CSARGLTGPTDEQFF. The CDR3 DNA reads TGCAGTGCTAGAGGTTTGACAGGTCCTACGGATGAGCAGTTCTTC.

The chain uses TRBV9 and TRBJ2-7; 7 nucleotides match TRBD2. J was trimmed by 0 bases and V by 0 bases; bases with no gene match: 3. Germline CDR1 and CDR2: SGDLS and YYNGEE. The CDR3 length is 15 residues. CDR3 in amino acids: CASSVGTGGSYEQYV. For the CDR3, the DNA is TGTGCCAGCAGCGTAGGGACGGGGGGCTCCTACGAGCAGTACGTC.

This clonotype has a handful of counts. The chain combines TRBV4-2 with TRBJ2-3; 7 bases are a match to TRBD1. The germline V gene encodes CDR1 LGHNA and CDR2 YNFKEQ. The CDR3 is 14 residues long. V lost 0 bases, J lost 3 bases, and 0 bases stayed unmatched. CDR3 nucleotides: TGTGCCAGCAGCCAAGAACAGGGGACAGATACGCAGTATTTT. Protein: CASSQEQGTDTQYF.

This clonotype was detected once. The V and J genes are TRBV9 and TRBJ2-2; the D is unclear. CDR3 length: 15 amino acids. Germline CDR1 is SGDLS and CDR2 is YYNGEE. V shed 0 bases and J shed 6 bases, with 12 bases lying between them. In DNA, the CDR3 is TGTGCCAGCAGCGTAGATCACGGCGAATCCGGGGAGCTGTTTTTT. It specifies CASSVDHGESGELFF.

Ten or more counts support this clonotype. The chain has TRBV12-3 or TRBV12-4 and TRBJ1-5; TRBD1 is a possible D gene (6 bases). The CDR3 runs 14 residues. Trimming shortened V by 4 bases and J by 0 bases, and 7 bases separated the two germline ends. The DNA for the CDR3 is TGTGCCAGCAGTTACAGGGATAGCAATCAGCCCCAGCATTTT. This encodes CASSYRDSNQPQHF.

The chain has TRBV4-1 and TRBJ2-7; possible D gene TRBD1, 5 bases. Trimming left V 2 bases short and J 6 bases short, with 20 bases between. The CDR3 totals 16 residues. The germline V gene has CDR1 MGHRA and CDR2 YSYEKL. CDR3 DNA sequence: TGCGCCAGCAGCCAACTGCCGGGCAGGGCTCCCAGCGAGCAGTACGTC. Its protein product is CASSQLPGRAPSEQYV.

The chain couples TRBV7-2 to TRBJ1-1; D uncertain. V was pared by 1 base and J by 0 bases, with 6 bases between. The germline gives CDR1 SGHTA, CDR2 FQGNSA. The CDR3 length is 14 residues. The CDR3 reads CASSLGIMNTEAFF. The CDR3 DNA is TGTGCCAGCAGCTTAGGAATTATGAACACTGAAGCTTTCTTT.